This TCR beta chain was sequenced in a study of blood T cell repertoires in COVID-19. Overall study: The United States, Italy and Spain supplied acute and convalescent COVID-19 samples.

As handled by the study authors: Scientists estimated how many nucleated cells there were by amplifying reference gene primers. Clones were read by immunoSEQ multiplex PCR, and TCRdb kept only the in-frame ones, dropping some. V, J and clone size derive from that table, while D and trimming were established from the DNA sequence. The sample contains around 260,000 clones, over 75% of which appear only once. Per the germline V gene, CDR1 is SGHVS and CDR2 is FQNEAQ. This CDR3 is built from 14 residues. V shed 3 bases and J shed 6 bases, with 15 bases lying between them. Participant ages covered about 18 to 89 years across some 25 US areas. Two negative PCRs, clearance, or symptom resolution had been documented for recovered Cohort 3 donors.

This chain connects TRBV7-8 to TRBJ2-7, with D perhaps matching TRBD1 (8 bases). The specimen sequenced was PBMCs or T cells enriched from blood (not recorded which). The origin of this receptor is a woman in her twenties or thirties who had recovered from COVID-19. The CDR3: CASSFGGTGGEQYF. The CDR3 DNA sequence: TGTGCCAGCAGCTTCGGGGGGACAGGAGGCGAGCAGTACTTC.